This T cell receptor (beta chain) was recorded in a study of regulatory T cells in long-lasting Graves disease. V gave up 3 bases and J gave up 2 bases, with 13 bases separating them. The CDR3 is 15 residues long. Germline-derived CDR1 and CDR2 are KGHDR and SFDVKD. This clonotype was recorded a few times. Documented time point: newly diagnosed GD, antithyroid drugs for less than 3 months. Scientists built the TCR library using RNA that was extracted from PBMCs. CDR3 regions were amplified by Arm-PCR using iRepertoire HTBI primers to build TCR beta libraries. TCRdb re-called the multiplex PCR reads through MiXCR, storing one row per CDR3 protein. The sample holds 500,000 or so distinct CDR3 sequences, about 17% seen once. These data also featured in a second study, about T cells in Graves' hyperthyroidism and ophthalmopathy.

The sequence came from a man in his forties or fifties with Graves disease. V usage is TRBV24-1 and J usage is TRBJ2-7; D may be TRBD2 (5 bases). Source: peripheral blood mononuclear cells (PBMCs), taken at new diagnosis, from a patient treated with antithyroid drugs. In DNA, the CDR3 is TGTGCCACCAGTGATCCGCGGGTAAGCACCTACGAGCAGTACTTC. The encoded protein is CATSDPRVSTYEQYF.